This TCR beta chain was found in a study of post-analysis software for immune sequencing data. Overall study: The courses of disease that were included comprised relapsing-remitting, secondary progressive and progressive-relapsing multiple sclerosis. Study-level results: In patients, TRBV5-6, TRBV5-1 and TRBV20-1 belonged to roughly 5 TRBV segments found more frequently than in controls.

To note about this clonotype: Its specificity is unknown.

Germline assignment: CDR1 DFQATT and CDR2 SNEGSKA (reference sequence). The CDR3 consists of 14 residues. With V trimmed by 4 bases and J by 3 bases, 6 bases remained unmatched. The library was made from cDNA and included unique molecular identifiers. TCRdb called the PCR reads again in MiXCR, with one record for every CDR3 protein. Of roughly 570,000 distinct CDR3 sequences in the sample, 30% to 40% were seen once. The sequence was obtained from a girl aged 2 to 17 with multiple sclerosis. Sequenced sample: blood. The V and J genes are TRBV20-1 and TRBJ2-7; the match to TRBD2 covers 10 bases. CDR3 sequence (DNA): TGCAGTGCTACCCTAGCGGGGGACCTCTACGAGCAGTACTTC. This encodes CSATLAGDLYEQYF.